This passage covers 20 T cell receptor beta chains from one sample sequenced in a study of T cells in Graves' hyperthyroidism and ophthalmopathy. RNA transcripts gave rise to amplified TCR beta CDR3 regions. During a first-round RT-PCR of the TCR CDR3, the HTBI primer set was used. TCRdb called the multiplex PCR reads again in MiXCR, with one record for every CDR3 protein. This table has 500,000 to 800,000 distinct CDR3 sequences, roughly 15% appearing once. Sequences were obtained from blood. These receptors all stem from a woman aged 45-65 years with Graves' ophthalmopathy.

This clonotype was seen a handful of times. The chain is built from TRBV29-1 and TRBJ2-1, with 7 bases matching TRBD2. With V trimmed by 3 bases and J by 6 bases, 11 bases remained unmatched. The V gene's germline CDR1 is SQVTM and CDR2 ANQGSEA. This CDR3 is 15 amino acids long. The CDR3, as DNA: TGCAGCGTTGAGGAGTGGGAGGGGAGGGGCAATGAGCAGTTCTTC. Its translation is CSVEEWEGRGNEQFF.

The J gene is TRBJ2-1, the V gene TRBV6-4, with TRBD1 matching over 9 bases. Germline assignment: CDR1 MRHNA and CDR2 SNTAGT. V dropped 4 bases and J dropped 0; count of bases not matched to a gene: 4. CDR3 length: 16 amino acids. CDR3 protein: CASSASTGGSYNEQFF. The CDR3 DNA reads as TGTGCCAGCAGTGCGTCGACAGGGGGCTCCTACAATGAGCAGTTCTTC.

This clonotype was detected many times. The V and J genes are TRBV3-1 and TRBJ2-7; D is unclear. There are 14 residues in the CDR3. CDR1 LGHDT and CDR2 YNNKEL come from the germline V gene (reference sequence). V shed 0 bases and J shed 4 bases, with 10 bases lying between them. In DNA form, the CDR3 reads TGTGCCAGCAGCCAAGATAACTTGTATTACGAGCAGTACTTC. This translates into CASSQDNLYYEQYF.

As concerns this clonotype: An end of the junction differs from the germline gene, which may be a read error. The chain combines TRBV4-3 with TRBJ2-7; D unresolved. The CDR3 length is 13 residues. CDR1 is LGHNA and CDR2 is YSLEER in the germline V gene. The CDR3 region has the DNA TGCGCCAGCAGCCAAGTTGGTGGCTACGAGCGGTACTTC. It is translated as CASSQVGGYERYF.

This clonotype was detected a few times. This chain joins TRBV29-1 and TRBJ2-2; 10 bases agree with TRBD2. Germline V gene data show CDR1 as SQVTM and CDR2 as ANQGSEA. CDR3 size: 12 residues. V lost 6 bases, J lost 8 bases, and 3 bases stayed unmatched. This chain's CDR3 is CSVGLAAGELFF. The CDR3 DNA reads TGCAGCGTAGGACTAGCGGCGGGGGAGCTGTTTTTT.

A few counts support this clonotype. CDR3 DNA sequence: TGTGCCAGCAGCTTAGACGGGACAGGGTCTCCGTTCTTC. Its protein is CASSLDGTGSPFF. The chain recombines TRBV7-2 with TRBJ2-1; 9 nucleotides align to TRBD1. V was pared by 1 base and J by 15 bases, with 7 bases of the junction left unmatched. There are 13 residues in the CDR3. In germline, CDR1 is SGHTA, CDR2 FQGNSA.

This clonotype occurred a few times. With a much larger clone just one base away, this may be a read error. The rearrangement joins TRBV12-3 or TRBV12-4 to TRBJ2-1; 13 nucleotides align to TRBD2. CDR3 length: 19 residues. In nucleotides, the CDR3 is TGTGCCAGCAGACCCCGGACTAGCGGGAGAAATGGATCCTACAGTGAGCAGTTCTTC. Amino acids: CASRPRTSGRNGSYSEQFF.

In this sample, this clonotype turned up many times. CDR3 nucleotides: TGTGCCAGCAGTTGGGACTCGGGCACAGATACGCAGTATTTT. It is translated as CASSWDSGTDTQYF. The chain carries TRBV6-1 and TRBJ2-3; TRBD2 is a possible D gene (6 bases). The V end was cut by 5 bases, the J end by 1 base, with 10 bases between. The CDR3 has 14 amino acids. CDR1 MNHNS and CDR2 SASEGT come from the germline V gene.

At least ten counts were recorded for this clonotype. The rearrangement joins TRBV12-3 or TRBV12-4 to TRBJ2-1; D is tentatively TRBD1 or TRBD2 (5 bases each). The CDR3 has 13 amino acids. Trimming stripped 5 bases from V and 6 bases from J, with 11 bases between. The CDR3 here is CASSPRGRNEQFF. For the CDR3, the DNA is TGTGCCAGCAGTCCCCGGGGCCGCAATGAGCAGTTCTTC.

This clonotype has more than one count but fewer than ten. CDR3 region: CATSDYGISYNEQFF. The CDR3 coding sequence is TGTGCCACCAGTGATTACGGGATCTCCTACAATGAGCAGTTCTTC. The gene calls are TRBV24-1 and TRBJ2-1; tentative D call: TRBD2 (5 bases). CDR3 length equals 15 residues. The germline CDR1 and CDR2 sequences are KGHDR and SFDVKD. Trimming removed 2 bases from V and 0 bases from J, with 7 bases in between.

The CDR3 DNA follows: TGTGCCAGTAGTATAAGACTAGCGGGTACCGAGACCCAGTACTTC. As protein: CASSIRLAGTETQYF. V gene TRBV19 combines with J gene TRBJ2-5, with TRBD2 identical over 10 bases. The trim removed 2 bases at V and 5 bases at J, leaving 5 bases unmatched. The CDR3 has 15 amino acids. The germline V gene encodes CDR1 LNHDA and CDR2 SQIVND (reference sequence).

There are many counts of this clonotype. The rearrangement links TRBV28 to TRBJ1-1; a possible D gene is TRBD1 (6 bases). CDR1 MDHEN and CDR2 SYDVKM come from the germline V gene. V was clipped by 6 bases and J by 7 bases, with 18 bases between them. The CDR3 loop spans 14 amino acids. The CDR3 reads CASSGRGADIEAFF. The CDR3 DNA sequence: TGTGCCAGCAGCGGGAGGGGGGCTGACATTGAAGCTTTCTTT. The full variable domain, with the rest looked up from reference TRBV28 and TRBJ1-1, is DVKVTQSSRYLVKRTGEKVFLECVQDMDHENMFWYRQDPGLGLRLIYFSYDVKMKEKGDIPEGYSVSREKKERFSLILESASTNQTSMYLCASSGRGADIEAFFGQGTRLTVV.

Many counts were recorded for this clonotype. The chain carries TRBV12-3 or TRBV12-4 and TRBJ2-1; 7 nucleotides agree with TRBD1. The junction had 13 bases not matched to a gene; V was cut back by 7 bases and J by 7 bases. The CDR3 loop spans 15 amino acids. The DNA for the CDR3 is TGTGCCAGCACCTCAGGGGGAAGGGGGTGGAATGAGCAGTTCTTC. The encoded protein is CASTSGGRGWNEQFF.

This clonotype showed up many times. V and J are TRBV11-3 and TRBJ1-4, with D possibly being TRBD1 (5 bases). Germline values: CDR1 SGHNT, CDR2 YENEEA. V was shortened by 1 base and J by 7 bases, with 10 bases between the two germline ends. The length of the CDR3 is 14 residues. The CDR3 here is CASSLAGYGEKLFF. The DNA for the CDR3 is TGTGCCAGCAGCTTAGCAGGGTATGGTGAAAAACTGTTTTTT.

This clonotype was detected only once. The rearrangement uses TRBV19 and TRBJ2-7; 11 bases are a match to TRBD2. Unmatched junction bases numbered 6, after V lost 6 bases and J lost 5 bases. The CDR3 is made up of 14 amino acids. The V gene's germline CDR1 is LNHDA and CDR2 SQIVND (reference sequence). The CDR3 sequence: CASRMTSGTHEQYF. CDR3 in DNA: TGTGCCAGTAGAATGACTAGCGGGACGCACGAGCAGTACTTC.

This clonotype was observed at least ten times. The J gene is TRBJ1-1, the V gene TRBV3-1; tentative D call: TRBD1 (6 bases). Trimming stripped 5 bases from V and 1 base from J, with 14 bases between. CDR1 and CDR2 from the germline V gene are LGHDT and YNNKEL (reference sequence). This CDR3 region has 15 residues. CDR3 nucleotide sequence: TGTGCCAGCAGCTTGGACAGACAAAAGAACACTGAAGCTTTCTTT. Amino acid sequence: CASSLDRQKNTEAFF.

This clonotype was detected ten times or more. The chain uses TRBV28 and TRBJ2-7; 7 nucleotides align to TRBD2. The CDR3 consists of 18 residues. The junction had 18 bases not matched to a gene; V was cut back by 7 bases and J by 0 bases. The germline CDR1 and CDR2 sequences are MDHEN and SYDVKM. For the CDR3, the DNA is TGTGCCAGCACATCTTTCGGGGAGGGGCAGGCAAGCTCCTACGAGCAGTACTTC. It translates to CASTSFGEGQASSYEQYF.

This clonotype has at least ten counts. The chain links TRBV28 to TRBJ2-1; 8 positions agree with TRBD2. V lost 1 base, J lost 4 bases, and 6 bases stayed unmatched. Germline assignment: CDR1 MDHEN and CDR2 SYDVKM. The CDR3 is 16 residues long. DNA for the CDR3: TGTGCCAGCAGTTTATTGGAGACTAGCGAGTACAATGAGCAGTTCTTC. Translation: CASSLLETSEYNEQFF. Together with reference TRBV28 and TRBJ2-1, the CDR3 gives the full variable domain: DVKVTQSSRYLVKRTGEKVFLECVQDMDHENMFWYRQDPGLGLRLIYFSYDVKMKEKGDIPEGYSVSREKKERFSLILESASTNQTSMYLCASSLLETSEYNEQFFGPGTRLTVL.

In this sample, this clonotype turned up a few times. The chain joins TRBV20-1 to TRBJ1-1; D perhaps matches TRBD1 (5 bases). The CDR3 has 11 amino acids. V was clipped by 5 bases and J by 6 bases, with 10 bases between them. CDR1 DFQATT and CDR2 SNEGSKA come from the germline V gene (reference sequence). DNA for the CDR3: TGCAGTGCTCTTACAGGATCTGAAGCTTTCTTT. Protein: CSALTGSEAFF.

This clonotype was detected many times. The rearrangement joins TRBV6-1 to TRBJ2-7, with D possibly matching TRBD2 (6 bases). Trimming pared 6 bases from V and 2 bases from J, leaving 14 bases between. This CDR3 spans 14 amino acids. CDR1 MNHNS and CDR2 SASEGT come from the germline V gene. This CDR3 is CASSTSRAPYEQYF. In DNA form, the CDR3 reads TGTGCCAGCAGCACTAGCCGAGCCCCCTACGAGCAGTACTTC.